This note documents a single T cell receptor (beta chain) sequence. TCRdb re-analysed the RT-PCR reads in MiXCR, keeping a single row per CDR3 protein. This sample yields about 650,000 distinct CDR3 sequences, of which 15% to 18% are seen a single time; 11% belongs to the top ten. The data belong to a study of response to subunit inactivated influenza vaccine. This CDR3 contains 15 residues. CDR1 is SGHTA and CDR2 is FQGNSA in the germline V gene. V was trimmed by 7 bases and J by 5 bases, leaving 17 bases between them. The receptor's source is a man aged 50-59 years who received an inactivated influenza vaccine. V gene TRBV7-2 combines with J gene TRBJ2-2; maybe TRBD1 (6 bases). Sequencing was performed on PBMCs from blood, taken roughly 13 days after vaccination. In nucleotides, the CDR3 is TGTGCCAGCACCAATGGCAGGGGTCCGACCGGGGAGCTGTTTTTT. As protein: CASTNGRGPTGELFF.